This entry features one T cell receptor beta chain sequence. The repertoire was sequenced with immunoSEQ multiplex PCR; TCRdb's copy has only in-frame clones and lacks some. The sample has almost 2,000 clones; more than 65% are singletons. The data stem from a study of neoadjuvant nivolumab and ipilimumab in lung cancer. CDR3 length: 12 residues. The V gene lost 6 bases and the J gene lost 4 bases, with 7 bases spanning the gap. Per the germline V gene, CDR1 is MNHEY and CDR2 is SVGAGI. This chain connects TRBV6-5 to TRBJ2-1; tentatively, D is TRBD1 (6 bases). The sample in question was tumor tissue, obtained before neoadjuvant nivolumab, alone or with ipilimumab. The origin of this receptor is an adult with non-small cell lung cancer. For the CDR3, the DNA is TGTGCCAGCAGGGGGGCTTACAATGAGCAGTTCTTC. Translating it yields CASRGAYNEQFF.